This TCR beta chain was recovered during a study of CD8+ T cells in alopecia areata. RNA extraction and reverse transcription yielded cDNA as sequencing template. Measured with immunoSEQ multiplex PCR; TCRdb has only the in-frame clones, and not every one. The sample consists of 200,000 or so clones, roughly 64% of them appearing once. Treatment reported: oral pan-JAK inhibitor, 5-10 mg twice daily. The CDR3 is made up of 13 amino acids. The germline V and J ends were trimmed by 6 bases and 2 bases, with 12 bases remaining between them. The germline V gene encodes CDR1 SGHRS and CDR2 YFSETQ. The gene calls are TRBV5-1 and TRBJ2-7; no firm D call. This receptor was identified in a human donor with alopecia areata. Here the sequenced sample was CD4+ T cells sorted from blood, taken at week 24, from a patient treated with tofacitinib. As DNA, the CDR3 is TGCGCCAGCACTTCGGAAGGCACCTACGAGCAGTACTTC. It yields the protein CASTSEGTYEQYF.